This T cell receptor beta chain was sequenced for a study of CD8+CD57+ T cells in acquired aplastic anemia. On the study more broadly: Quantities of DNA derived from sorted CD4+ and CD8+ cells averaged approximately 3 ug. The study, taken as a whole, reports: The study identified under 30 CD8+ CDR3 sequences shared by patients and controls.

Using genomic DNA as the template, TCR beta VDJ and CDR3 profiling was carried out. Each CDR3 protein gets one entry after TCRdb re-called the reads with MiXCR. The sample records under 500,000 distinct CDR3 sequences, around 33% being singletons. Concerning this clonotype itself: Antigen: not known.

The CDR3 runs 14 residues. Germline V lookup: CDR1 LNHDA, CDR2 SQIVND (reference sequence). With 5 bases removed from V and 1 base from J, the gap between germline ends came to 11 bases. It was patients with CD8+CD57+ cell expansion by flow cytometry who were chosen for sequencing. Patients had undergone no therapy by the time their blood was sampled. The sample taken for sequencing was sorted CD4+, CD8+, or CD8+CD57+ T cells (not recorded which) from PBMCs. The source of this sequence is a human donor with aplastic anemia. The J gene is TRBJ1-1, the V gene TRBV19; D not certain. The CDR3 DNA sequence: TGTGCCAGTAGTCTGAAGACCCCGAACACTGAAGCTTTCTTT. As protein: CASSLKTPNTEAFF.